The rows below give T cell receptor beta chains drawn from one sample of a study of T cells after yellow fever vaccination. TCRdb itself ran the 5' RACE reads through MiXCR, one entry per CDR3 protein. The table records roughly 170,000 distinct CDR3 sequences, 9.3% of them present only once. Sequenced material: CD8+ T cells sorted from PBMCs, taken 45 days after the yellow fever booster vaccination. The receptors here all came from a man aged 18 to 29 who received the YFV17D yellow fever vaccine. Both conserved end residues are part of each CDR3. The D gene is left open where the match is weak. Part of the rows lack a size; the others show once, few, many or a class for expanded clones.

len | d_gene | j_gene | v_gene | abundance | CDR3nt | CDR3aa
13 | NA | TRBJ2-6 | TRBV11-2 | many | TGTGCCAGCAGCTTAGGGGGGGCCAACGTCCTGACTTTC | CASSLGGANVLTF
18 | TRBD1 | TRBJ2-5 | TRBV7-8 | many | TGTGCCAGCAGCCGGAGAACACGGGACAGGGGAGGAGAAGAGACCCAGTACTTC | CASSRRTRDRGGEETQYF
13 | TRBD1 | TRBJ1-1 | TRBV29-1 | few | TGCAGCGTTGCCGGACAGGGGAATACTGAAGCTTTCTTT | CSVAGQGNTEAFF
14 | TRBD1 | TRBJ2-7 | TRBV30 | NA | TGTGCCTGGAGTGTTTTGGACAGGGCGGTCGAGCAGTACTTC | CAWSVLDRAVEQYF
16 | TRBD1 | TRBJ2-1 | TRBV10-3 | NA | TGTGCCATCAGTGATTCCAAGGGGACAGGTACATATGAGCAGTTCTTC | CAISDSKGTGTYEQFF
15 | NA | TRBJ2-3 | TRBV29-1 | few | TGCAGCGTTGAGGGGACTCATGAAAGCACAGATACGCAGTATTTT | CSVEGTHESTDTQYF
12 | NA | TRBJ1-1 | TRBV7-9 | few | TGTGCCAGCAGTGGACAGAACACTGAAGCTTTCTTT | CASSGQNTEAFF
15 | TRBD1 | TRBJ2-5 | TRBV9 | NA | TGTGCCAGCAGCCCCCATGACGACAGGGGAAAGACCCAGTACTTC | CASSPHDDRGKTQYF
19 | TRBD2 | TRBJ2-5 | TRBV4-3 | few | TGCGCCAGCAGCCAAGTGGGTAGCGGGGGGGGCGCTGGGGGAGAGACCCAGTACTTC | CASSQVGSGGGAGGETQYF
15 | TRBD2 | TRBJ2-1 | TRBV4-1 | few | TGCGCCAGCAGCCACATGACTAGCGGGGGGGATGAGCAGTTCTTC | CASSHMTSGGDEQFF
15 | NA | TRBJ2-7 | TRBV10-3 | few | TGTGCCATCAGAGCCGTAGGCAGGTCCTCCTACGAGCAGTACTTC | CAIRAVGRSSYEQYF
12 | NA | TRBJ1-5 | TRBV5-6 | few | TGTGCCAGCACCACCGGCTATCAGCCCCAGCATTTT | CASTTGYQPQHF
14 | NA | TRBJ1-3 | TRBV6-5 | few | TGTGCCAGCAGTCGAGGGGAGATCGGAAACACCATATATTTT | CASSRGEIGNTIYF
14 | NA | TRBJ1-1 | TRBV6-5 | NA | TGTGCCAGCAGTTACGGAGGCGGAGGTACTGAAGCTTTCTTT | CASSYGGGGTEAFF
15 | NA | TRBJ2-2 | TRBV4-2 | many | TGTGCCAGCAGCCCTGGCGCAGGCGGCACCGGGGAGCTGTTTTTT | CASSPGAGGTGELFF
13 | NA | TRBJ2-2 | TRBV19 | few | TGTGCCAGTAGGTTCCAGGGAACCGGGGAGCTGTTTTTT | CASRFQGTGELFF
16 | NA | TRBJ2-5 | TRBV12-3/TRBV12-4 | NA | TGTGCCAGCAGTTACCGGCCGGAGCCCAAGGAGGAGACCCAGTACTTC | CASSYRPEPKEETQYF
14 | NA | TRBJ2-1 | TRBV4-2 | many | TGTGCCAGCAGCCAAGGAGGGGACGGCGATGAGCAGTTCTTC | CASSQGGDGDEQFF
15 | NA | TRBJ2-3 | TRBV7-2 | NA | TGTGCCAGCAGCCCAGGGGTCGGGACCACAGATACGCAGTATTTT | CASSPGVGTTDTQYF
15 | NA | TRBJ2-1 | TRBV4-3 | NA | TGCGCCAGCAGCCAAGATGGAGGGTCCTACAATGAGCAGTTCTTC | CASSQDGGSYNEQFF
15 | NA | TRBJ2-3 | TRBV7-6 | many | TGTGCCAGCAGCTCCTTGGGTTATGGCACAGATACGCAGTATTTT | CASSSLGYGTDTQYF
14 | NA | TRBJ2-3 | TRBV7-9 | few | TGTGCCAGCAGCTTAGTGAGGGGGGCTGATACGCAGTATTTT | CASSLVRGADTQYF
14 | TRBD1 | TRBJ1-2 | TRBV15 | NA | TGTGCCACCAGGTGGACAGGGTCTAACTATGGCTACACCTTC | CATRWTGSNYGYTF
15 | TRBD1 | TRBJ1-4 | TRBV27 | NA | TGTGCCAGCAGTTCCTCCGGGACAGGGGTGGAAAAACTGTTTTTT | CASSSSGTGVEKLFF
15 | TRBD2 | TRBJ2-7 | TRBV29-1 | NA | TGCAGCGTTGAAGATTTGAACGGGGGGGCCTACGAGCAGTACTTC | CSVEDLNGGAYEQYF
16 | NA | TRBJ1-6 | TRBV20-1 | few | TGCAGTGCTAGAGACCGTTGGGGTGGCAGCCCATGGCCCCTCCACTTT | CSARDRWGGSPWPLHF
13 | NA | TRBJ2-2 | TRBV12-3/TRBV12-4 | NA | TGTGCCAGCAGTTTCGCCAGAACCGGGGAGCTGTTTTTT | CASSFARTGELFF